This T cell receptor beta chain was identified in a study of metastatic and nonmetastatic thyroid tumors. Turning to the study itself: The study looked at repertoires side by side in blood and in tumor or nodule tissue from malignant and benign thyroid patients. Study observations and caveats: The reported finding was significantly higher TCR beta diversity in malignant thyroid tumors relative to benign nodules, in blood and tumor.

This clone has at least ten counts. The antigen is undetermined. All patients were untreated before thyroid surgery. This CDR3 has 14 residues. J was trimmed by 7 bases and V by 3 bases; bases with no gene match: 7. From germline, CDR1 is DFQATT and CDR2 SNEGSKA (reference sequence). Through MiXCR, TCRdb re-clonotyped the PCR reads. The sample includes some 35,000 clones, 25% to 30% of them seen just once. What was sequenced was blood. The sequence came from a female donor with papillary thyroid cancer or a benign thyroid nodule (not recorded which). Some clones in this sample may be carry-over from other donors' samples. The chain recombines TRBV20-1 with TRBJ1-5; 9 nucleotides line up with TRBD1. CDR3 in DNA: TGCAGTGCTAGTACAGGGGGCGAGTGGCAGCCCCAGCATTTT. Its protein product is CSASTGGEWQPQHF.